The 31 T cell receptor beta chains below all came from one sample that was sequenced in a study of blood T cell repertoires in COVID-19. This table comes from immunoSEQ multiplex PCR, and its TCRdb copy is limited to in-frame clones, with some not included. In the table there are roughly 68,000 clones, 76% of which are singletons. The sample comprised peripheral blood. The receptor source for this set is a man aged 60 to 69 with COVID-19, enrolled during active disease.

The chain is built from TRBV5-1 and TRBJ2-2; D possibly corresponds to TRBD1 (6 bases). Germline CDR1 and CDR2: SGHRS and YFSETQ. The CDR3 has 15 residues. Trimming removed 4 bases from V and 4 bases from J, with 14 bases in between. In DNA form, the CDR3 reads TGCGCCAGCAGCGTTCAGGGGACGGGCACCGGGGAGCTGTTTTTT. This encodes CASSVQGTGTGELFF. The full variable domain, in which reference TRBV5-1 and TRBJ2-2 provide the parts outside the CDR3, is KAGVTQTPRYLIKTRGQQVTLSCSPISGHRSVSWYQQTPGQGLQFLFEYFSETQRNKGNFPGRFSGRQFSNSRSEMNVSTLELGDSALYLCASSVQGTGTGELFFGEGSRLTVL.

CDR3 in DNA: TGTGCCTGGAGGACAGTACGCAGACTTGAAGCTTTCTTT. It codes for CAWRTVRRLEAFF. The rearrangement uses TRBV30 and TRBJ1-1, with TRBD1 as a possible D gene (5 bases). CDR1 is GTSNPN, CDR2 SVGIG, per germline (reference sequence). This CDR3 is 13 amino acids long. V lost 3 bases and J 7 bases, leaving 15 bases between the germline ends.

This chain links TRBV11-2 with TRBJ1-5; D is ambiguous. The germline gives CDR1 SGHAT, CDR2 FQNNGV. The CDR3 is 13 residues long. V lost 1 base and J lost 6, with 7 bases in between. CDR3 in amino acids: CASSLGSSQPQHF. CDR3 coding DNA: TGTGCCAGCAGCTTAGGGTCTAGTCAGCCCCAGCATTTT.

This clone was counted once. J is TRBJ2-2 and V is TRBV5-4, with D maybe TRBD1 (5 bases). Trimming shortened V by 4 bases and J by 5 bases, and 15 bases separated the two germline ends. CDR3 size: 15 residues. Germline V gene lookup returns CDR1 SGHNT and CDR2 YYREEE (reference sequence). CDR3 sequence reads: CASSQQQGGTGELFF. The CDR3 DNA follows: TGTGCCAGCAGCCAACAGCAGGGTGGGACCGGGGAGCTGTTTTTT. Based on the CDR3 plus reference TRBV5-4 and TRBJ2-2, the full variable domain is ETGVTQSPTHLIKTRGQQVTLRCSSQSGHNTVSWYQQALGQGPQFIFQYYREEENGRGNFPPRFSGLQFPNYSSELNVNALELDDSALYLCASSQQQGGTGELFFGEGSRLTVL.

The rearrangement joins TRBV28 to TRBJ2-3; possibly TRBD2 for D (7 bases). Germline values: CDR1 MDHEN, CDR2 SYDVKM. The CDR3 totals 15 residues. V was shortened by 4 bases and J by 0 bases, with 11 bases between the two germline ends. CDR3 sequence (DNA): TGTGCCAGCAGTTCGGGGGGCAGGAGCACAGATACGCAGTATTTT. Translated, it gives CASSSGGRSTDTQYF.

J is TRBJ2-5 and V is TRBV6-5; possible D gene TRBD1, 8 bases. Germline-derived CDR1 and CDR2 are MNHEY and SVGAGI. The CDR3 runs to 13 residues. Trimming took 6 bases from V and 3 from J, leaving 11 bases between them. The CDR3 region has the DNA TGTGCCAGCAGCACAGGGGGGGAAGAGACCCAGTACTTC. Amino acid sequence: CASSTGGEETQYF.

The chain links TRBV12-5 to TRBJ2-3, with D maybe TRBD2 (5 bases). The CDR3 totals 14 residues. Trimming took 1 base from V and 4 from J, leaving 9 bases between them. Germline V gene sequence: CDR1 LGHNT, CDR2 FRNRAP. The CDR3 sequence: CASGLGTLSDTQYF. The CDR3 DNA reads TGTGCTAGTGGTTTGGGGACTCTTTCAGATACGCAGTATTTT.

The V and J genes are TRBV11-3 and TRBJ2-7; TRBD2 matches 7 bases. The J segment lost 1 base and the V segment lost 5 bases, leaving 11 bases of the junction unmatched. There are 16 residues in the CDR3. Germline V gene data show CDR1 as SGHNT and CDR2 as YENEEA. CDR3 sequence reads: CASSPPGGRASYEQYF. The CDR3 DNA follows: TGTGCCAGCAGCCCCCCGGGAGGCCGAGCTTCCTACGAGCAGTACTTC.

The chain has TRBV24-1 and TRBJ1-2; 8 nucleotides align to TRBD1. Germline V CDR1 and CDR2: KGHDR, SFDVKD. The CDR3 is 13 residues long. V was clipped by 5 bases and J by 7 bases; unmatched bases: 5. The CDR3 region is CATSAQGALGYTF. The CDR3 nucleotides read TGTGCCACCAGTGCGCAGGGGGCGCTTGGCTACACCTTC.

The sample holds a few counts of this clone. The DNA of the CDR3 is TGTGCCAGCAGCCCCCCCGGGAGCACCGGGGAGCTGTTTTTT. Its protein is CASSPPGSTGELFF. The chain carries TRBV9 and TRBJ2-2; D is possibly TRBD2 (6 bases). CDR1 and CDR2 (germline): SGDLS, YYNGEE. The CDR3 consists of 14 residues. V lost 4 bases and J 4 bases, leaving 11 bases between the germline ends. Based on the CDR3 plus reference TRBV9 and TRBJ2-2, the full variable domain is DSGVTQTPKHLITATGQRVTLRCSPRSGDLSVYWYQQSLDQGLQFLIQYYNGEERAKGNILERFSAQQFPDLHSELNLSSLELGDSALYFCASSPPGSTGELFFGEGSRLTVL.

This sequence joins TRBV5-1 and TRBJ1-5; D might be TRBD1 (6 bases). In germline, CDR1 is SGHRS, CDR2 YFSETQ. The CDR3 runs to 13 residues. Trimming stripped 4 bases from V and 5 bases from J, with 10 bases between. CDR3 sequence: CASSRDTDQPQHF. CDR3 in DNA: TGCGCCAGCAGCCGGGACACCGATCAGCCCCAGCATTTT.

V and J are TRBV19 and TRBJ2-5, with 7 positions matching TRBD1. The V gene end was trimmed by 4 bases and the J gene end by 5 bases; junction bases not matched to a gene: 13. CDR1 LNHDA and CDR2 SQIVND come from the germline V gene (reference sequence). The CDR3 runs 16 residues. CDR3 residues: CASSKGALPGGETQYF. CDR3 nucleotide sequence: TGTGCCAGTAGTAAGGGGGCACTACCGGGCGGGGAGACCCAGTACTTC.

The chain combines TRBV7-9 with TRBJ1-6, with 9 bases that match TRBD1. With V trimmed by 5 bases and J by 10 bases, 15 bases remained unmatched. This CDR3 region has 17 residues. Per the germline V gene, CDR1 is SEHNR and CDR2 is FQNEAQ (reference sequence). Here the CDR3 reads CASSLNFPGQGKSPLHF. Here the CDR3 DNA reads TGTGCCAGCAGCCTGAATTTTCCGGGACAGGGAAAATCACCCCTCCACTTT.

CDR3 coding DNA: TGTGCCAGCAGCTTGGTGGGGGGGCGGGATACGCAGTATTTT. This codes for CASSLVGGRDTQYF. The chain carries TRBV5-4 and TRBJ2-3; maybe TRBD2 (7 bases). CDR3 length equals 14 residues. The germline gives CDR1 SGHNT, CDR2 YYREEE (reference sequence). With 0 bases removed from V and 6 bases from J, the gap between germline ends came to 11 bases.

As regards this clone: One junction end does not reproduce the germline sequence, and a read error may be involved. The rearrangement uses TRBV12-3 or TRBV12-4 and TRBJ2-5; the D gene could be TRBD1 or TRBD2 (5 bases each). CDR3 length equals 13 residues. CDR3: CASSLGAGVTQYF. CDR3 bases: TGTGCCAGCAGCTTAGGGGCGGGTGTGACCCAGTACTTC.

The chain has TRBV18 and TRBJ2-2; maybe TRBD1 (5 bases). V lost 1 base, J lost 0 bases, and 9 bases lay in between. The CDR3 covers 16 residues. In germline, CDR1 is KGHSH, CDR2 LQKENI. CDR3 sequence (DNA): TGTGCCAGCTCACCACTTGGGGCCCCGAACACCGGGGAGCTGTTTTTT. As protein: CASSPLGAPNTGELFF.

This rearrangement joins TRBV18 to TRBJ1-1, with 7 nucleotides matching TRBD1. Germline values: CDR1 KGHSH, CDR2 LQKENI. The length of the CDR3 is 13 residues. Trimming removed 3 bases from V and 4 bases from J; junction bases left unmatched: 2. CDR3 loop: CASSPGQSTEAFF. For the CDR3, the DNA is TGTGCCAGCTCACCGGGACAGAGCACTGAAGCTTTCTTT. Looking up the rest from reference TRBV18 and TRBJ1-1 gives the full variable domain: NAGVMQNPRHLVRRRGQEARLRCSPMKGHSHVYWYRQLPEEGLKFMVYLQKENIIDESGMPKERFSAEFPKEGPSILRIQQVVRGDSAAYFCASSPGQSTEAFFGQGTRLTVV.

The V and J genes are TRBV6-5 and TRBJ2-5, with 7 bases aligning to TRBD2. CDR3 length equals 13 residues. CDR1 MNHEY and CDR2 SVGAGI come from the germline V gene. V lost 7 bases to trimming and J lost 3 bases; unmatched junction nucleotides: 5. DNA for the CDR3: TGTGCCAGCATTCCTAGCGGAGAAGAGACCCAGTACTTC. Encoded protein: CASIPSGEETQYF.

The rearrangement links TRBV2 to TRBJ2-1; maybe TRBD1 (6 bases). Germline assignment: CDR1 SNHLY and CDR2 FYNNEI. V was pared by 7 bases and J by 2 bases, with 12 bases between. This CDR3 contains 14 residues. The CDR3: CASKARGAYNEQFF. The CDR3 coding sequence is TGTGCCAGCAAGGCCAGGGGTGCCTACAATGAGCAGTTCTTC.

This rearrangement joins TRBV5-1 to TRBJ2-3; 11 bases are a match to TRBD1. The germline V gene encodes CDR1 SGHRS and CDR2 YFSETQ. With 3 bases clipped from V and 5 bases from J, the junction kept 2 bases outside the gene matches. This CDR3 has 14 amino acids. In nucleotides, the CDR3 is TGCGCCAGCAGCTCGGGACAGGGGGTAGATACGCAGTATTTT. Translating it yields CASSSGQGVDTQYF.

The J gene is TRBJ2-7, the V gene TRBV7-9; a possible D gene is TRBD1 (5 bases). CDR3 length: 15 residues. Germline values: CDR1 SEHNR, CDR2 FQNEAQ (reference sequence). V was shortened by 4 bases and J by 3 bases, with 16 bases between the two germline ends. The DNA for the CDR3 is TGTGCCAGCAGCTCACCAGGGCTACAGGTCTACGAGCAGTACTTC. This gives the protein CASSSPGLQVYEQYF.

The V gene is TRBV30, the J gene TRBJ2-7, with TRBD2 matching over 8 bases. Germline CDR1 reads GTSNPN; CDR2 reads SVGIG (reference sequence). This CDR3 is built from 15 residues. The ends lost 0 bases at V and 5 bases at J; junction bases unmatched: 9. In DNA, the CDR3 is TGTGCCTGGAGTGTCGCCGGGGGGGGTCTTGACGAGCAGTACTTC. The encoded protein is CAWSVAGGGLDEQYF.

The chain recombines TRBV2 with TRBJ1-6; TRBD1 matches 8 bases. CDR1 and CDR2 from the germline V gene are SNHLY and FYNNEI. This CDR3 has 13 residues. Unmatched junction bases numbered 5, after V lost 6 bases and J lost 10 bases. The CDR3 DNA is TGTGCCAGCAGACCGGGACAGGCATCACCCCTCCACTTT. Its translation: CASRPGQASPLHF.

Here the CDR3 DNA reads TGCGCCAGTTCAGACTGGACTAATGAAAAACTGTTTTTT. Translation gives CASSDWTNEKLFF. The V and J genes are TRBV10-2 and TRBJ1-4, with D unclear. Trimming removed 9 bases at V and 2 bases at J, with 10 bases between. This CDR3 region has 13 residues. Per the germline V gene, CDR1 is WSHSY and CDR2 is SAAADI.

This clone was seen a handful of times. The same CDR3 is also encoded by other DNA sequences in this sample. The chain carries TRBV7-6 and TRBJ1-2, with D tentatively TRBD1 (5 bases). In germline, CDR1 is SGHVS, CDR2 FNYEAQ. CDR3 length: 14 residues. V lost 1 base to trimming and J lost 2 bases, with 8 bases between them. Here the CDR3 reads CASSLGGGNYGYTF. The CDR3 DNA sequence: TGTGCCAGCAGCTTAGGGGGGGGGAACTATGGCTACACCTTC.

The rearrangement links TRBV11-2 to TRBJ2-5; the D is unclear. V was shortened by 5 bases and J by 5 bases, with 18 bases between the two germline ends. The CDR3 loop spans 15 amino acids. Germline CDR1 reads SGHAT; CDR2 reads FQNNGV. The CDR3 nucleotides read TGTGCCAGCAGCCTCCCCTCGGGTCCGTATGAGACCCAGTACTTC. Translation gives CASSLPSGPYETQYF.

The V and J genes are TRBV28 and TRBJ1-1; no firm D call. Germline-derived CDR1 and CDR2 are MDHEN and SYDVKM. Trimming removed 6 bases from V and 11 bases from J, with 13 bases in between. This CDR3 spans 11 amino acids. In nucleotides, the CDR3 is TGTGCCAGCAGCCAACGACGGGAGGCTTTCTTT. Residues: CASSQRREAFF.

V and J are TRBV28 and TRBJ2-7; 9 nucleotides align to TRBD1. J was trimmed by 3 bases and V by 4 bases; bases with no gene match: 16. The CDR3 covers 18 residues. CDR1 is MDHEN, CDR2 SYDVKM, per germline. The CDR3 sequence is CASSYPGTGSRPDYEQYF. The CDR3 bases are TGTGCCAGCAGTTATCCCGGGACAGGGAGCCGGCCTGACTACGAGCAGTACTTC.

The chain uses TRBV27 and TRBJ1-1, with 7 positions matching TRBD1. Trimming removed 6 bases from V and 0 bases from J; junction bases left unmatched: 4. CDR1 and CDR2 from the germline V gene are MNHEY and SMNVEV (reference sequence). The CDR3 runs 14 residues. The DNA for the CDR3 is TGTGCCAGCAGGATGACAGGGATGAACACTGAAGCTTTCTTT. Protein: CASRMTGMNTEAFF.

The rearrangement links TRBV12-3 or TRBV12-4 to TRBJ1-6; D gene unclear. Trimming cost V 6 bases and J 14 bases, with 17 bases left between them. CDR3 length: 13 residues. DNA of the CDR3: TGTGCCAGCAGGCGTATATTCTTTGGTTCCCTCCACTTT. Encoded protein: CASRRIFFGSLHF.

V is TRBV9 and J is TRBJ1-4; TRBD1 is a possible D gene (5 bases). Trimming left V 3 bases short and J 7 bases short, with 16 bases between. Germline V gives CDR1 SGDLS, CDR2 YYNGEE. There are 15 residues in the CDR3. The CDR3 bases are TGTGCCAGCAGCGAGGGATGGGGAAGGGGTGAAAAACTGTTTTTT. Translation gives CASSEGWGRGEKLFF.